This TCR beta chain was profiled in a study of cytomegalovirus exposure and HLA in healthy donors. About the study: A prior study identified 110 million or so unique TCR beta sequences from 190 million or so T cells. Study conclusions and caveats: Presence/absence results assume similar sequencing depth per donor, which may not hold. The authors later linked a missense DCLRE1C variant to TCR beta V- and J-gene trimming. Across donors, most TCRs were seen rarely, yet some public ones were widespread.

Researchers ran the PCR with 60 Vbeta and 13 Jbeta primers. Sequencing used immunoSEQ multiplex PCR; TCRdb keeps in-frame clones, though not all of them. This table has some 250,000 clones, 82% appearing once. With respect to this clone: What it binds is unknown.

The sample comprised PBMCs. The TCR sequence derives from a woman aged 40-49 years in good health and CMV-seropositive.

As DNA, the CDR3 is TGTGCCAGCAGAACACAGGGCTCTGGAAACACCATATATTTT. Its translation is CASRTQGSGNTIYF. The chain combines TRBV7-2 with TRBJ1-3; D is perhaps TRBD1 (6 bases). This CDR3 is built from 14 residues. Germline CDR1 and CDR2: SGHTA and FQGNSA. Trimming left V 6 bases short and J 0 bases short, with 9 bases between. Combining the CDR3 with reference TRBV7-2 and TRBJ1-3 gives the whole variable domain GAGVSQSPSNKVTEKGKDVELRCDPISGHTALYWYRQSLGQGLEFLIYFQGNSAPDKSGLPSDRFSAERTGGSVSTLTIQRTQQEDSAVYLCASRTQGSGNTIYFGEGSWLTVV.